The clone carrying this T cell receptor (beta chain) came up a few times. This record belongs to a study of blood T cell repertoires in COVID-19. About the study: Material from acute and convalescent COVID-19 was sourced from the United States, Italy and Spain. From T cells, B-cell-depleted T cells, or PBMCs came the material, which was cDNA or gDNA.

The CDR3 runs 14 residues. The germline V gene has CDR1 SGHTA and CDR2 FQGTGA. With 5 bases clipped from V and 5 bases from J, the junction kept 6 bases outside the gene matches. Authors' processing steps: For nucleated cells, counts were estimated from reference gene primer amplification. The method was immunoSEQ multiplex PCR; TCRdb's version includes in-frame clones alone and lacks a portion of them. For V, J and clone size, that table is used; D and trimming come from the DNA. The repertoire holds about 160,000 clones, around 82% seen once, with around 7% in the top ten. The Seattle site enrolled patients during active infection and followed them longitudinally.

The J gene is TRBJ1-1, the V gene TRBV7-3, with 9 nucleotides matching TRBD1. The sequence was obtained from a woman between 40 and 50 years old with COVID-19, enrolled during active disease. The sequenced material came from peripheral blood. CDR3 region: CASSPSTGGTEAFF. DNA of the CDR3: TGTGCCAGCAGCCCCTCGACAGGGGGTACTGAAGCTTTCTTT.